The TCR beta chain described here comes from a study of monozygotic twins with inflammatory bowel disease. Worth noting for this clonotype: Its antigen is not identified.

TCRdb reanalyzed the 5' RACE reads and collapses them to one entry per CDR3 protein, without DNA. Its table lists roughly 320,000 distinct CDR3 sequences. Per the germline V gene, CDR1 is LGHNT and CDR2 is FRNRAP. The CDR3 spans 18 residues. Blood, roughly 2.6 ml, was drawn per donor. Findings and limits, study-wide: Researchers report that IBD patients shared fewer clonotypes with others than healthy twins, especially amid disease activity.

The sequenced sample consisted of blood. This clonotype was obtained from a human donor with ulcerative colitis or Crohn's disease, or a healthy co-twin of an affected twin (not recorded which). The rearrangement uses TRBV12-5 and TRBJ1-2; without DNA, the TCRdb call of TRBD1 cannot be checked. The CDR3 region is CASGFARDPRTSTYGYTF.